This TCR beta chain was found in a study of Ad26.COV2.S vaccination and SARS-CoV-2 variants (dated by TCRdb to the early 2020s). With regard to the full study: Sequencing of the TCRbeta repertoire served to evaluate the specificity and breadth of SARS-CoV-2-reactive T cell receptors following Ad26.COV2.S vaccination. The TCR-sequenced set comprised around 32 samples: around 20 Ad26.COV2.S vaccine recipients, 5 placebo recipients and 8 SARS-CoV-2 convalescent individuals. Broader findings and caveats from the paper: Substantial breadth of spike-specific CD8+ and CD4+ T cell responses was reported after vaccination. Comparable non-spike TCR breadth was observed between vaccine and placebo recipients, consistent with only spike being contained in the vaccine. According to the authors, total T cell responses may have been underestimated by the TCR breadth and depth analyses. Compared with placebo recipients, Ad26.COV2.S recipients showed higher spike-specific TCR breadth (P = 0.0014).

The immunoSEQ Assay was the method used to sequence TCRbeta CDR3 regions. After extraction, genomic DNA underwent amplification by bias-controlled multiplex PCR, followed by high-throughput sequencing. In the source study's methods: To quantify the absolute abundance of every unique TCRbeta CDR3 region, sequences were collapsed and filtered. T cell fraction was estimated by normalization of TCRbeta template counts to usable DNA, with usable DNA being measured through amplification of reference genes present in all nucleated cells. Repertoire TCRs were annotated as SARS-CoV-2-specific when V gene, CDR3 amino acid sequence and J gene were exactly matched to a known reactive TCR set. MIRA supplied the reference SARS-CoV-2 TCR set, which was filtered for enrichment in COVID-19-positive ImmuneCODE repertoires so that public or cross-reactive TCRs were removed. Drawing on the MIRA antigens, annotated TCRs were analysed further at the level of specific ORF or position within ORF. Depth was the summed frequency of annotated unique rearrangements, while breadth was defined as annotated unique rearrangements over total unique productive rearrangements. Two-sided Wilcoxon rank-sum tests were used to compare TCR breadth between groups. Entries here come from immuneACCESS through TCRdb and include only in-frame sequences with V and J called. Some clones fail to appear in such tables; in the studies checked, an unresolved V gene covers under half of the shortfall, and the cause of the remainder is unknown. The D gene and trimming were derived from the DNA, and the V and J assignments and clone size from that table. Counted in this sample were about 180,000 clones; roughly nine tenths of them appeared once. The top ten constitute around 6.3% of the sample.

The meaning of the sample's time point label: individuals recovered from natural SARS-CoV-2 infection. For this clone: What antigen it recognizes has not been identified. No much larger clonotype is one base removed from it; base qualities were not supplied.

Taken from the germline V gene, the CDR1 and CDR2 loops are SGHTA and FQGNSA. The CDR3 measures 13 amino acids from cysteine to phenylalanine. The only DNA kept is the CDR3, 39 bases in frame from the first base. V loses 5 bases of germline sequence and J loses 2 bases, and the interval between the two ends is 9 bases. Here the sequenced sample was peripheral blood, taken after recovery from COVID-19. The rearranged chain carries TRBV7-2 and TRBJ2-5; no D segment can be confidently identified. This clonotype was obtained from a human donor who had recovered from COVID-19. Read as DNA, the sequence is TGTGCCAGCAGCACGCTCGGACAAGAGACCCAGTACTTC. Translated, this gives CASSTLGQETQYF.